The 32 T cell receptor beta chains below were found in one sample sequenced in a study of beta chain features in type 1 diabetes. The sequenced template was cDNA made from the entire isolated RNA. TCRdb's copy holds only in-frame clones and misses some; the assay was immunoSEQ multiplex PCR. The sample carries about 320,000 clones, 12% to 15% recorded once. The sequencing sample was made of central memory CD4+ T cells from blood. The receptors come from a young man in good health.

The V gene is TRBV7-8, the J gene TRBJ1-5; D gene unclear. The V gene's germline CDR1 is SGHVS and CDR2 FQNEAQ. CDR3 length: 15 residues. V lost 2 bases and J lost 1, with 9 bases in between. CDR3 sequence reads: CASSLTGRSNQPQHF. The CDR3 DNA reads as TGTGCCAGCAGCTTAACTGGTCGGAGCAATCAGCCCCAGCATTTT. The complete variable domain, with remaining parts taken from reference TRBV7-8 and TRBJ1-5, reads GAGVSQSPRYKVAKRGQDVALRCDPISGHVSLFWYQQALGQGPEFLTYFQNEAQLDKSGLPSDRFFAERPEGSVSTLKIQRTQQEDSAVYLCASSLTGRSNQPQHFGDGTRLSIL.

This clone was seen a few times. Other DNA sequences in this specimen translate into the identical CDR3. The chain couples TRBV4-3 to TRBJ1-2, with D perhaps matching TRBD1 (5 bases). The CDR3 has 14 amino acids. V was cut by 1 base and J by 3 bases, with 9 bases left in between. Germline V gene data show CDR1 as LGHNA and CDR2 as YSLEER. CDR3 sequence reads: CASSQGPRDYGYTF. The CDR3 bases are TGCGCCAGCAGCCAAGGTCCCAGGGACTATGGCTACACCTTC.

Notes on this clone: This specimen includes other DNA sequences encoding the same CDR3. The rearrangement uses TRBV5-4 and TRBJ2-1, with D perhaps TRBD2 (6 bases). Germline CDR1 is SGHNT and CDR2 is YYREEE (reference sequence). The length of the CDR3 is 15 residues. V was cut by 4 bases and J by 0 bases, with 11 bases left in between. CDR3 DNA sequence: TGTGCCAGCAGCCCGTTGGGGGGCTCCTACAATGAGCAGTTCTTC. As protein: CASSPLGGSYNEQFF.

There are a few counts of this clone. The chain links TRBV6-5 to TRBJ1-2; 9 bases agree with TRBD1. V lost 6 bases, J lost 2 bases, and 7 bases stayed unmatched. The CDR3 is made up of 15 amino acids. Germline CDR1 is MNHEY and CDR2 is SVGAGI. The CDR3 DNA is TGTGCCAGCAGCCGATACGGACAGGGGAACTATGGCTACACCTTC. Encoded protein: CASSRYGQGNYGYTF.

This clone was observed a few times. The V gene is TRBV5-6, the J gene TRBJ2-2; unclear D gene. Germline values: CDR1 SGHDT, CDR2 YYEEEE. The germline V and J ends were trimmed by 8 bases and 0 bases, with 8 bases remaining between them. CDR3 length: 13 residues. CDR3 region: CASGQTNTGELFF. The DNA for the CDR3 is TGTGCCAGTGGGCAGACGAACACCGGGGAGCTGTTTTTT.

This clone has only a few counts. The CDR3 region is CAWGHPNTEAFF. CDR3 coding DNA: TGTGCCTGGGGACACCCTAACACTGAAGCTTTCTTT. The V and J genes are TRBV30 and TRBJ1-1, with D possibly matching TRBD1 (5 bases). Trimming pared 5 bases from V and 2 bases from J, leaving 9 bases between. CDR1 is GTSNPN, CDR2 SVGIG, per germline (reference sequence). This CDR3 is built from 12 residues.

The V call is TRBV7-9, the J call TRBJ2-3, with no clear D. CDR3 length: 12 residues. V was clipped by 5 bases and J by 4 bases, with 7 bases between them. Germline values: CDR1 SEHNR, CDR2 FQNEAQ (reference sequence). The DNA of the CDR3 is TGTGCCAGCAGCCCCCAGTCAGATACGCAGTATTTT. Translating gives CASSPQSDTQYF.

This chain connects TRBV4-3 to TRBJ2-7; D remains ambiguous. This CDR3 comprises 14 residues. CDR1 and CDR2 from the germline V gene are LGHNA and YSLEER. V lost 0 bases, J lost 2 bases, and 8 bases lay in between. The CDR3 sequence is CASSQEEGAYEQYF. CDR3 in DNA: TGCGCCAGCAGCCAAGAGGAAGGAGCCTACGAGCAGTACTTC.

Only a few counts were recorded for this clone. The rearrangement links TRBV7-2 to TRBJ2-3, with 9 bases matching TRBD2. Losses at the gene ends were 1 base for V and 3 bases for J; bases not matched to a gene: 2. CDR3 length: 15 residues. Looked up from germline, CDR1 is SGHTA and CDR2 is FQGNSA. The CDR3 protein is CASSLELAGTDTQYF. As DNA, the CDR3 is TGTGCCAGCAGCTTAGAACTAGCGGGTACAGATACGCAGTATTTT.

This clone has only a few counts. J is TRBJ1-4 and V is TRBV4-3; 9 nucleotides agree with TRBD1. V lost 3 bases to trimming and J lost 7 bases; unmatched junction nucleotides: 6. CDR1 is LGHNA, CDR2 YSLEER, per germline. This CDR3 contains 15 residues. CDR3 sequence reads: CASSQGQGSVEKLFF. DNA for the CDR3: TGCGCCAGCAGCCAGGGACAGGGTTCGGTTGAAAAACTGTTTTTT.

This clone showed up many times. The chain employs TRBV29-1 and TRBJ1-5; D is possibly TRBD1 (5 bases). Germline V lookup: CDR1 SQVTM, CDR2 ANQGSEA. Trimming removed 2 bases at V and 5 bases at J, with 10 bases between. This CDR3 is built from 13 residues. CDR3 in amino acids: CSVEYGGDQPQHF. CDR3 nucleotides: TGCAGCGTTGAATACGGGGGGGATCAGCCCCAGCATTTT.

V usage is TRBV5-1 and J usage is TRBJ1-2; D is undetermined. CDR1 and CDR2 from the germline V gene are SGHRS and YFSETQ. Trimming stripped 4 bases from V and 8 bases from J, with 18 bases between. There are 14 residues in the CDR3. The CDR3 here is CASSPQSTFGGYTF. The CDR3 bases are TGCGCCAGCAGCCCTCAGTCTACCTTTGGAGGCTACACCTTC.

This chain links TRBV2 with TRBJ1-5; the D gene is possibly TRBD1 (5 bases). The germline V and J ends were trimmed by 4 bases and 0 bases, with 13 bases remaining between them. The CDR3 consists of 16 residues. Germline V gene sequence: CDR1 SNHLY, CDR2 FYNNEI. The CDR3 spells CASSVQGKNSNQPQHF. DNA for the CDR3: TGTGCCAGCAGTGTCCAGGGAAAAAATAGCAATCAGCCCCAGCATTTT.

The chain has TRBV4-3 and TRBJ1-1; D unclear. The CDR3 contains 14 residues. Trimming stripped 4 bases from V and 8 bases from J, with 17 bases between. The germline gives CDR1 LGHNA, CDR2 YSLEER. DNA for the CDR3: TGCGCCAGCAGCCTACGACCATTTACAGAGGAAGCTTTCTTT. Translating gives CASSLRPFTEEAFF.

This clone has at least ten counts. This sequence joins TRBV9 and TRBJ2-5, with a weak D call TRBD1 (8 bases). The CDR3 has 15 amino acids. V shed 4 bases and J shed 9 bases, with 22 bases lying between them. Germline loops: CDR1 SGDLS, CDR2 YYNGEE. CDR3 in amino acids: CASSKTQGGPGAQYF. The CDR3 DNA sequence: TGTGCCAGCAGCAAAACACAGGGGGGGCCCGGGGCCCAGTACTTC.

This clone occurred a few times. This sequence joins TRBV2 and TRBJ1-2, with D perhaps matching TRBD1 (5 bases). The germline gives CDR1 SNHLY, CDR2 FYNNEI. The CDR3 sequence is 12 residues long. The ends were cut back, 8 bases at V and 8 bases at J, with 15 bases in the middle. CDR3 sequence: CASDQGRAGYTF. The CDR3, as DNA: TGTGCCAGCGATCAGGGACGGGCCGGCTACACCTTC.

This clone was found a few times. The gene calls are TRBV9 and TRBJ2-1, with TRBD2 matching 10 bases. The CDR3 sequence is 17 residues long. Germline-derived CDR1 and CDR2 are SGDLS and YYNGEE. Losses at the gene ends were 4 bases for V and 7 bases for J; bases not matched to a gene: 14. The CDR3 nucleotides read TGTGCCAGCAGCCCAAAGGGTCTAGCGGGGGTGGGGAATGAGCAGTTCTTC. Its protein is CASSPKGLAGVGNEQFF.

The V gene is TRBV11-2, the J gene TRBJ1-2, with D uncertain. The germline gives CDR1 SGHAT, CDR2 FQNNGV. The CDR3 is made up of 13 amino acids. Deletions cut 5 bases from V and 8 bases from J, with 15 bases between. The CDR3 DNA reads TGTGCCAGCAGCCCAGGCACAGTGCGGGGCTACACCTTC. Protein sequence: CASSPGTVRGYTF.

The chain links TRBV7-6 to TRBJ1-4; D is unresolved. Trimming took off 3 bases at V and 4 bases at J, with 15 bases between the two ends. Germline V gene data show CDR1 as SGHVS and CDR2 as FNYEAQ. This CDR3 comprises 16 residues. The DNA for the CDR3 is TGTGCCAGCAGCTTGGACCGAGGTCGAATTAATGAAAAACTGTTTTTT. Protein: CASSLDRGRINEKLFF.

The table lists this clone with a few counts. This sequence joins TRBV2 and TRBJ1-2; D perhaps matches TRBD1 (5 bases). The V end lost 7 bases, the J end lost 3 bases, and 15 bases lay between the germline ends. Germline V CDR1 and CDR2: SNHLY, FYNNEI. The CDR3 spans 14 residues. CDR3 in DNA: TGTGCCAGCAAGACGGGGGGGGTAGACTATGGCTACACCTTC. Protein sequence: CASKTGGVDYGYTF.

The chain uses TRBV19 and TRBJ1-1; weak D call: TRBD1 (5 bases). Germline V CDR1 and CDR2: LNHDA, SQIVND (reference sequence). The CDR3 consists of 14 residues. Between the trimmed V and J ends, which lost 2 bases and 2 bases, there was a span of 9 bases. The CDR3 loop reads CASSISTVNTEAFF. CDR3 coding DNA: TGTGCCAGTAGTATATCGACAGTCAACACTGAAGCTTTCTTT.

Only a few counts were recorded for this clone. The CDR3 DNA reads TGTGCCAGTAGTATAGGGACCGGGGGGGGAGAGACCCAGTACTTC. Translating gives CASSIGTGGGETQYF. The V gene is TRBV19, the J gene TRBJ2-5, with TRBD2 matching 8 bases. Trimming took 1 base from V and 4 from J; bases not matched to a gene: 5. Germline V CDR1 and CDR2: LNHDA, SQIVND (reference sequence). The CDR3 spans 15 residues.

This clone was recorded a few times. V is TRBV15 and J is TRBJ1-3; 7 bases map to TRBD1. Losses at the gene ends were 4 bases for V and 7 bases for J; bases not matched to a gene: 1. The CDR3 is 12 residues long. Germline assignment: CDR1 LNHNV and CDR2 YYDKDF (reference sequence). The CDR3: CATSTTGNTIYF. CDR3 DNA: TGTGCCACCAGCACGACAGGGAACACCATATATTTT.

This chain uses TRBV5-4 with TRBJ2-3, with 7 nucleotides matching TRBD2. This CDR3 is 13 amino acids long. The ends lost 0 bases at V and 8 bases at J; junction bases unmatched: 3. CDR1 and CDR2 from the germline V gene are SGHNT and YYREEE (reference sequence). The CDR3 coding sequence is TGTGCCAGCAGCTTGGAGCGGGACCTTACGCAGTATTTT. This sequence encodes CASSLERDLTQYF.

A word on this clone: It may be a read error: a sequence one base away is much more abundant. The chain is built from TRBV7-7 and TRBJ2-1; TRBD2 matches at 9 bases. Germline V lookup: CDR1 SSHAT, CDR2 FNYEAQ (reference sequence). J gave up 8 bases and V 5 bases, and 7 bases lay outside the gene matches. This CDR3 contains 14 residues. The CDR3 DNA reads TGTGCCAGCAGCCTTAGCGGGGGCCGGGATGAGCAGTTCTTC. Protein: CASSLSGGRDEQFF.

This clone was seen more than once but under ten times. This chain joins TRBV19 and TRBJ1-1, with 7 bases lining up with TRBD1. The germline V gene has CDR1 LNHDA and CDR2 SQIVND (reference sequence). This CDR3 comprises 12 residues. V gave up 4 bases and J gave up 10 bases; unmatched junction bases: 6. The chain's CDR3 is CASSTPGQRAFF. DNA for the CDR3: TGTGCCAGTAGTACTCCGGGACAGAGAGCTTTCTTT.

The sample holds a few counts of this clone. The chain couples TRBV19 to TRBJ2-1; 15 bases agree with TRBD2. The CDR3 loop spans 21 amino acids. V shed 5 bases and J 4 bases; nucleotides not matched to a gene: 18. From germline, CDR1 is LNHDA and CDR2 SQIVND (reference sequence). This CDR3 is CASSRLPGTSGRSITYNEQFF. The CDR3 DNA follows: TGTGCCAGTAGTCGTTTACCAGGGACTAGCGGGAGGAGTATAACTTACAATGAGCAGTTCTTC.

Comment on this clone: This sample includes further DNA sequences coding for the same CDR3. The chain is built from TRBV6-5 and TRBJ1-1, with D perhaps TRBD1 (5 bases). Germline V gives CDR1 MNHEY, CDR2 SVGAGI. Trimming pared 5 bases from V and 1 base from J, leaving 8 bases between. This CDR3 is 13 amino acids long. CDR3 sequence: CASSRTRNTEAFF. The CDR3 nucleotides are TGTGCCAGCAGTAGGACAAGGAACACTGAAGCTTTCTTT.

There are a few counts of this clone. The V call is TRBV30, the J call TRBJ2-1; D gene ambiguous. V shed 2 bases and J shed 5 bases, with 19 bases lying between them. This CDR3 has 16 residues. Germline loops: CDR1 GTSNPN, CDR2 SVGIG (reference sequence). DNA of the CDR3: TGTGCCTGGAGTCAACAGATCCCCACCCGAAACAATGAGCAGTTCTTC. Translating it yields CAWSQQIPTRNNEQFF.

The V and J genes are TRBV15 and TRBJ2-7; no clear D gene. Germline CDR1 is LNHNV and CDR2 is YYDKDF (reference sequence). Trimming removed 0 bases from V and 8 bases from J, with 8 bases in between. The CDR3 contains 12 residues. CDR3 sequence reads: CATSRDIAQQYV. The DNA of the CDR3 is TGTGCCACCAGCAGAGATATAGCACAGCAGTACGTC.

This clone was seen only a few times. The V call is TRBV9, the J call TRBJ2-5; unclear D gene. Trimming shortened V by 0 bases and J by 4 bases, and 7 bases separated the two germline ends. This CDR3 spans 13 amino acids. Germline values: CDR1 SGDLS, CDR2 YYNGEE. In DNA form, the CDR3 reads TGTGCCAGCAGCGTAGACCTCCGAGAGACCCAGTACTTC. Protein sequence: CASSVDLRETQYF.

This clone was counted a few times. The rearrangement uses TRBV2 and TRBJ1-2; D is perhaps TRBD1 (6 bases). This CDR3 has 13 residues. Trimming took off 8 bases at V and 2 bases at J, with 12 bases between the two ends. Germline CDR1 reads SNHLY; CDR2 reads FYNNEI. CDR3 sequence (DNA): TGTGCCAGCGCGGAGGACAGAAACTATGGCTACACCTTC. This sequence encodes CASAEDRNYGYTF.